These 7 T cell receptor beta chains came from one sample sequenced in a study of Ad26.COV2.S vaccination and SARS-CoV-2 variants. Sequencing was performed with immunoSEQ multiplex PCR; in TCRdb, only in-frame clones are kept and a portion is missing. In the table there are around 340,000 clones, about nine tenths of which are singletons. The treatment here: some 19 received Ad26.COV2.S at low or high dose, single or two shots; 5 received placebo; per-sample allocation not given. Day 63 following the first vaccine or placebo injection was when the samples were taken. This material consisted of peripheral blood, taken in a trial of Ad26.COV2.S vaccine versus placebo. These receptors were obtained from a person between 18 and 65 years old who received the Ad26.COV2.S COVID-19 vaccine or a placebo.

V usage is TRBV6-5 and J usage is TRBJ2-2, with a possible D match to TRBD2 (7 bases). V was shortened by 8 bases and J by 6 bases, with 13 bases between the two germline ends. Germline V gene data show CDR1 as MNHEY and CDR2 as SVGAGI. This CDR3 has 13 residues. DNA of the CDR3: TGTGCCAGCTGGGCGGGGGCCCCCGGGGAGCTGTTTTTT. Its translation is CASWAGAPGELFF.

The sample holds one count of this clone. The chain carries TRBV12-3 or TRBV12-4 and TRBJ2-7; D call uncertain. CDR3 size: 13 residues. V lost 5 bases and J 2 bases, leaving 10 bases between the germline ends. The CDR3 DNA is TGTGCCAGCAGTCGCCCCCAACCCTACGAGCAGTACTTC. Its protein is CASSRPQPYEQYF.

The chain is built from TRBV7-8 and TRBJ2-1; 7 bases agree with TRBD1. The germline V gene encodes CDR1 SGHVS and CDR2 FQNEAQ. After removal of 5 bases from V and 10 bases from J, the junction contained 8 bases not matched to a gene. There are 13 residues in the CDR3. The CDR3 loop is CASSQGQVREQFF. CDR3 coding DNA: TGTGCCAGCAGCCAAGGACAGGTCAGGGAGCAGTTCTTC.

The chain links TRBV29-1 to TRBJ2-1; no clear D gene. CDR3 length equals 14 residues. CDR1 and CDR2 (germline): SQVTM, ANQGSEA. V lost 5 bases and J lost 0, with 11 bases in between. CDR3 nucleotides: TGCAGCGTTTTGCGTGAGGACTCCTACAATGAGCAGTTCTTC. Protein: CSVLREDSYNEQFF.

In this sample, this clone turned up a few times. This sequence joins TRBV30 and TRBJ2-5; a possible D gene is TRBD1 (6 bases). The germline V gene has CDR1 GTSNPN and CDR2 SVGIG (reference sequence). V was trimmed by 0 bases and J by 2 bases, leaving 7 bases between them. The CDR3 sequence is 13 residues long. The chain's CDR3 is CAWSVGAQETQYF. The DNA for the CDR3 is TGTGCCTGGAGTGTGGGGGCGCAAGAGACCCAGTACTTC.

This chain uses TRBV5-4 with TRBJ2-3; 9 nucleotides match TRBD2. The CDR3 covers 15 residues. The ends lost 2 bases at V and 5 bases at J; junction bases unmatched: 6. CDR1 SGHNT and CDR2 YYREEE come from the germline V gene (reference sequence). The CDR3 sequence: CASSFVQREEDTQYF. The CDR3 DNA reads TGTGCCAGCAGCTTCGTTCAGCGGGAGGAAGATACGCAGTATTTT.

The rearrangement links TRBV20-1 to TRBJ1-2, with D maybe TRBD1 (5 bases). CDR3 length: 13 residues. Deletions cut 3 bases from V and 3 bases from J, with 11 bases between. The germline V gene encodes CDR1 DFQATT and CDR2 SNEGSKA (reference sequence). CDR3: CSASSGVDYGYTF. DNA of the CDR3: TGCAGTGCTAGTTCGGGGGTTGACTATGGCTACACCTTC.